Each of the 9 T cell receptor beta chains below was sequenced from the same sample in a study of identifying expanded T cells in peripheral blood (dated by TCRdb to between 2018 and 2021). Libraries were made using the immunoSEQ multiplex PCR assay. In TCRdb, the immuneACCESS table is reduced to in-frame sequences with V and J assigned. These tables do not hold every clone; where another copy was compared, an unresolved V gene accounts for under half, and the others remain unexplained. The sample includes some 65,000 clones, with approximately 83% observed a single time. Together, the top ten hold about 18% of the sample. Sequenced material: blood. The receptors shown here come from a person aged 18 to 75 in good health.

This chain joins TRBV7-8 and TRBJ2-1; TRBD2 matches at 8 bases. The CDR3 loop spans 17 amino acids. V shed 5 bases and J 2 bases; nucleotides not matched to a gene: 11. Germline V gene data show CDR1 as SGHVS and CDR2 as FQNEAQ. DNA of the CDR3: TGTGCCAGCAGCCCCATCTATTCGGGAGGGACCTACAATGAGCAGTTCTTC. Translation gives CASSPIYSGGTYNEQFF.

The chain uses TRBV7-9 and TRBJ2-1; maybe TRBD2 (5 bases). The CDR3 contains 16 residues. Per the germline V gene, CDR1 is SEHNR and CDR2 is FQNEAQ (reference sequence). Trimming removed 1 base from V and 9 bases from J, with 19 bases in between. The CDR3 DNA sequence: TGTGCCAGCAGCTTAGATAGGAGGATCACGGTCGGTGAGCAGTTCTTC. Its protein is CASSLDRRITVGEQFF. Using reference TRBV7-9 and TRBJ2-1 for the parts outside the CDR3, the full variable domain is DTGVSQNPRHKITKRGQNVTFRCDPISEHNRLYWYRQTLGQGPEFLTYFQNEAQLEKSRLLSDRFSAERPKGSFSTLEIQRTEQGDSAMYLCASSLDRRITVGEQFFGPGTRLTVL.

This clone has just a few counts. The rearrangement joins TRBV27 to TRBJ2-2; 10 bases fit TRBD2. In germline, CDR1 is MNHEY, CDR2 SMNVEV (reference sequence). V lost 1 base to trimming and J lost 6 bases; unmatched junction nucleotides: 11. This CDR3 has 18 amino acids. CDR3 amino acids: CASSLWASGSGSSGELFF. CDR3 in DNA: TGTGCCAGCAGTTTATGGGCTAGCGGGAGCGGGAGCTCCGGGGAGCTGTTTTTT.

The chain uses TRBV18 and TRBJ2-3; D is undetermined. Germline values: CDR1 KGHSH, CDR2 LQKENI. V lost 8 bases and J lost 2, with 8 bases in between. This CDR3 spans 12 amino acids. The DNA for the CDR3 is TGTGCCAGCCCGAAGGACACAGATACGCAGTATTTT. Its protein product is CASPKDTDTQYF.

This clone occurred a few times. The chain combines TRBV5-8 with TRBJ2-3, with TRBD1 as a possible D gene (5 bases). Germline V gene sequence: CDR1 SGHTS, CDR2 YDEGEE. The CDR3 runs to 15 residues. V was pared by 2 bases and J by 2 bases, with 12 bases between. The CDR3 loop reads CASSFTGIPTDTQYF. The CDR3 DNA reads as TGTGCCAGCAGCTTCACAGGAATTCCCACAGATACGCAGTATTTT.

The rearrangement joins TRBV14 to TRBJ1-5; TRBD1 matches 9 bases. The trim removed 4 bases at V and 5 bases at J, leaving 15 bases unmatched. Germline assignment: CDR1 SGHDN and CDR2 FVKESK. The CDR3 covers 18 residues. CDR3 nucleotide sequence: TGTGCCAGCAGCCCGCCGGACAGGGGAGTTCAGTGTCATCAGCCCCAGCATTTT. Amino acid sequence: CASSPPDRGVQCHQPQHF. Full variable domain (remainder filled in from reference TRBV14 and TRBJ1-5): EAGVTQFPSHSVIEKGQTVTLRCDPISGHDNLYWYRRVMGKEIKFLLHFVKESKQDESGMPNNRFLAERTGGTYSTLKVQPAELEDSGVYFCASSPPDRGVQCHQPQHFGDGTRLSIL.

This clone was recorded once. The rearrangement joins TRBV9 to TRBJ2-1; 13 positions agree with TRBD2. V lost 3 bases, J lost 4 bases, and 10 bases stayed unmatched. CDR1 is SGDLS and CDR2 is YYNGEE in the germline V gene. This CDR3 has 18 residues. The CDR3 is CASSGNRTSGGIYNEQFF. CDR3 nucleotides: TGTGCCAGCAGCGGCAACCGGACTAGCGGGGGTATATACAATGAGCAGTTCTTC.

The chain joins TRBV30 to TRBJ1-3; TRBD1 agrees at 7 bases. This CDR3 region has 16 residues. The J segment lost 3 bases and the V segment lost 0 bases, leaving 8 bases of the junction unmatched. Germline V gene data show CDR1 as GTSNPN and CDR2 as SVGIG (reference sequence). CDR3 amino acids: CAWSVRRGHYGNTIYF. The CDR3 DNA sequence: TGTGCCTGGAGTGTCCGTAGGGGGCATTATGGAAACACCATATATTTT.

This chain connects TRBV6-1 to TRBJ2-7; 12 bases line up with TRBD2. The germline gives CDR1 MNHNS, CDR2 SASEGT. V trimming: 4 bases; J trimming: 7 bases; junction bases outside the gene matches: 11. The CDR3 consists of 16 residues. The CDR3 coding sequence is TGTGCCAGCAGTGCCCCGCTAGCGGGGGGGACTGGTGAGCAGTACGTC. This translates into CASSAPLAGGTGEQYV.